These 27 T cell receptor beta chains came from one sample sequenced in a study of cytomegalovirus exposure and HLA in healthy donors. The PCR contained 60 Vbeta and 13 Jbeta primers. Assay: immunoSEQ multiplex PCR; the TCRdb copy retains only in-frame clones and omits some. The table has some 100,000 clones, 76% seen once. Sequencing was done on a sample of PBMCs. The receptors stem from a woman aged 45 to 65 in good health and CMV-seropositive.

This clone was recorded a few times. The chain links TRBV11-2 to TRBJ1-1, with D tentatively TRBD1 (6 bases). This CDR3 comprises 15 residues. Per the germline V gene, CDR1 is SGHAT and CDR2 is FQNNGV. Deletions cut 2 bases from V and 5 bases from J, with 15 bases between. This CDR3 is CASSLNRIQGTEAFF. DNA for the CDR3: TGTGCCAGCAGCTTAAATAGGATACAGGGTACTGAAGCTTTCTTT. Supplemented by reference TRBV11-2 and TRBJ1-1, the full variable domain reads EAGVAQSPRYKIIEKRQSVAFWCNPISGHATLYWYQQILGQGPKLLIQFQNNGVVDDSQLPKDRFSAERLKGVDSTLKIQPAKLEDSAVYLCASSLNRIQGTEAFFGQGTRLTVV.

V is TRBV28 and J is TRBJ1-3, with D unclear. The CDR3 is 15 amino acids. Looked up from germline, CDR1 is MDHEN and CDR2 is SYDVKM. V lost 3 bases and J lost 2, with 11 bases in between. Written as DNA, the CDR3 is TGTGCCAGCAGTTTCCCCGGCGGGACTGGAAACACCATATATTTT. Translation: CASSFPGGTGNTIYF.

This sequence joins TRBV13 and TRBJ2-7, with D possibly being TRBD2 (6 bases). Germline CDR1 is PRHDT and CDR2 is FYEKMQ (reference sequence). V was trimmed by 5 bases and J by 5 bases, leaving 13 bases between them. This CDR3 spans 13 amino acids. The CDR3 DNA is TGTGCCAGCAGCCCCGCCCGGGAGAACGAGCAGTACTTC. Translated, it gives CASSPARENEQYF.

The chain uses TRBV27 and TRBJ1-2; 9 bases line up with TRBD1. Trimming cost V 0 bases and J 7 bases; bases outside gene matches: 3. This CDR3 contains 14 residues. Germline lookup yields CDR1 MNHEY and CDR2 SMNVEV (reference sequence). CDR3 DNA sequence: TGTGCCAGCAGTTTATCCGGGACAGGGATTGGCTACACCTTC. Protein sequence: CASSLSGTGIGYTF.

The V and J genes are TRBV30 and TRBJ1-1, with D maybe TRBD1 (5 bases). CDR3 length: 14 amino acids. Germline V gene sequence: CDR1 GTSNPN, CDR2 SVGIG (reference sequence). V lost 4 bases and J 6 bases, leaving 18 bases between the germline ends. The CDR3 coding sequence is TGTGCCTGGATGGAGCTAGGGGCGGGGGCTGAAGCTTTCTTT. Amino acids: CAWMELGAGAEAFF.

The CDR3 nucleotides read TGTGCCAGTAGCCAACAACAGAATGAAGCTTTCTTT. This sequence encodes CASSQQQNEAFF. The genes are TRBV19 and TRBJ1-1; D is undetermined. The CDR3 consists of 12 residues. The V end lost 6 bases, the J end lost 7 bases, and 12 bases lay between the germline ends. Germline V gene data show CDR1 as LNHDA and CDR2 as SQIVND (reference sequence). Supplemented by reference TRBV19 and TRBJ1-1, the full variable domain reads DGGITQSPKYLFRKEGQNVTLSCEQNLNHDAMYWYRQDPGQGLRLIYYSQIVNDFQKGDIAEGYSVSREKKESFPLTVTSAQKNPTAFYLCASSQQQNEAFFGQGTRLTVV.

As for this clone: Germline is not matched at one junction end, which may reflect a read error. The gene calls are TRBV19 and TRBJ2-6; D might be TRBD1 (7 bases). The V gene's germline CDR1 is LNHDA and CDR2 SQIVND (reference sequence). The CDR3 sequence is 18 residues long. The CDR3 DNA reads as TGTGCCAGTAGTCCCGCGGGACAGAGCTACTCTGGGGCCAACGTCCTGGCTTTC. It is translated as CASSPAGQSYSGANVLAF.

This clone was picked up one time. As DNA, the CDR3 is TGTGCCAGCAGCCCGGGACAGGGGGCGAACACCATATATTTT. As protein: CASSPGQGANTIYF. The V call is TRBV11-1, the J call TRBJ1-3; TRBD1 matches 12 bases. This CDR3 contains 14 residues. The J segment lost 7 bases and the V segment lost 5 bases, leaving 3 bases of the junction unmatched. Germline V lookup: CDR1 SGHAT, CDR2 FQDESV (reference sequence).

The chain combines TRBV19 with TRBJ1-2; 7 nucleotides match TRBD1. The junction had 2 bases not matched to a gene; V was cut back by 1 base and J by 6 bases. This CDR3 has 13 residues. From germline, CDR1 is LNHDA and CDR2 SQIVND (reference sequence). CDR3 protein: CASSIGTGNGYTF. The DNA of the CDR3 is TGTGCCAGTAGTATAGGGACAGGAAATGGCTACACCTTC.

A single count supports this clone. The chain couples TRBV6-1 to TRBJ1-5; 9 bases are a match to TRBD1. The CDR3 runs to 16 residues. With 4 bases clipped from V and 2 bases from J, the junction kept 6 bases outside the gene matches. Germline CDR1 is MNHNS and CDR2 is SASEGT. The CDR3 protein is CASSAVTGGRNQPQHF. The CDR3 DNA is TGTGCCAGCAGTGCGGTTACAGGGGGCCGCAATCAGCCCCAGCATTTT.

This sequence joins TRBV19 and TRBJ1-4; TRBD1 is a possible D gene (6 bases). V was clipped by 5 bases and J by 7 bases, with 14 bases between them. This CDR3 is 14 amino acids long. Germline assignment: CDR1 LNHDA and CDR2 SQIVND (reference sequence). The chain's CDR3 is CASSYRVSPEKLFF. CDR3 coding DNA: TGTGCCAGTAGTTACAGGGTGTCTCCTGAAAAACTGTTTTTT.

The gene calls are TRBV25-1 and TRBJ2-3, with TRBD2 matching over 9 bases. The CDR3 loop spans 17 amino acids. CDR1 is MGHDK and CDR2 is SYGVNS in the germline V gene. J lost 0 bases, V lost 2 bases, and 6 bases had no gene match. The CDR3 DNA reads as TGTGCCAGCAGTGAAAAGACTAGCGGTACTAGCACAGATACGCAGTATTTT. This sequence encodes CASSEKTSGTSTDTQYF.

Only one count was recorded for this clone. The chain uses TRBV7-3 and TRBJ2-2; 9 bases agree with TRBD1. V was clipped by 5 bases and J by 5 bases; unmatched bases: 12. The CDR3 consists of 17 residues. In germline, CDR1 is SGHTA, CDR2 FQGTGA. The DNA for the CDR3 is TGTGCCAGCAGCCTATCGACCGGGACAGGGTGGACCGGGGAGCTGTTTTTT. Its protein is CASSLSTGTGWTGELFF. Based on the CDR3 plus reference TRBV7-3 and TRBJ2-2, the full variable domain is GAGVSQTPSNKVTEKGKYVELRCDPISGHTALYWYRQSLGQGPEFLIYFQGTGAADDSGLPNDRFFAVRPEGSVSTLKIQRTERGDSAVYLCASSLSTGTGWTGELFFGEGSRLTVL.

The rearrangement links TRBV10-2 to TRBJ1-4; 7 nucleotides agree with TRBD1. The CDR3 loop spans 14 amino acids. Unmatched junction bases numbered 8, after V lost 8 bases and J lost 5 bases. Germline-derived CDR1 and CDR2 are WSHSY and SAAADI. The CDR3 region has the DNA TGCGCCAGCGGTAACACAGGGGTCAATGAAAAACTGTTTTTT. Translating it yields CASGNTGVNEKLFF.

The chain joins TRBV19 to TRBJ2-5, with D tentatively TRBD2 (6 bases). V was pared by 11 bases and J by 1 base, with 23 bases between. This CDR3 spans 16 amino acids. CDR1 and CDR2 from the germline V gene are LNHDA and SQIVND (reference sequence). The CDR3 protein is CASSSIRAGRQETQYF. CDR3 sequence (DNA): TGTGCCTCCTCCTCCATAAGAGCGGGCCGCCAAGAGACCCAGTACTTC.

The chain employs TRBV6-5 and TRBJ2-7, with D maybe TRBD1 (7 bases). CDR1 and CDR2 from the germline V gene are MNHEY and SVGAGI. CDR3 size: 14 residues. The V gene lost 5 bases and the J gene lost 4 bases, with 15 bases spanning the gap. CDR3 region: CASSPTGAGYEQYF. The CDR3 DNA sequence: TGTGCCAGCAGTCCCACAGGGGCGGGGTACGAGCAGTACTTC.

This clone appeared a few times. This sequence joins TRBV10-3 and TRBJ1-2; D perhaps matches TRBD1 (6 bases). V gave up 10 bases and J gave up 7 bases, with 22 bases separating them. CDR1 ENHRY and CDR2 SYGVKD come from the germline V gene. This CDR3 is 14 amino acids long. CDR3 protein: CATSRQEERGGYTF. In DNA, the CDR3 is TGTGCCACCTCCCGACAGGAGGAAAGAGGTGGCTACACCTTC.

The genes are TRBV19 and TRBJ1-2; D remains unclear. V lost 3 bases, J lost 2 bases, and 7 bases lay in between. The CDR3 contains 13 residues. The germline gives CDR1 LNHDA, CDR2 SQIVND (reference sequence). The CDR3 coding sequence is TGTGCCAGTAGTATTCAGAGGAACTATGGCTACACCTTC. Translated, it gives CASSIQRNYGYTF.

As for this clone: Germline is not matched at one junction end, which may reflect a read error. The chain couples TRBV7-7 to TRBJ2-1, with D perhaps matching TRBD2 (6 bases). Germline lookup yields CDR1 SSHAT and CDR2 FNYEAQ (reference sequence). The CDR3 contains 14 residues. This chain's CDR3 is CASSLEVADNEQFF. DNA for the CDR3: TGTGCTAGCAGCTTAGAAGTAGCGGACAATGAGCAGTTCTTC.

The genes are TRBV5-4 and TRBJ1-2; no firm D call. Trimming took 1 base from V and 2 from J, leaving 6 bases between them. From germline, CDR1 is SGHNT and CDR2 YYREEE (reference sequence). This CDR3 region has 13 residues. The CDR3 region has the DNA TGTGCCAGCAGCTTGCGGTTAAACTATGGCTACACCTTC. It yields the protein CASSLRLNYGYTF.

The CDR3 sequence: CASSLSGGTYNEQFF. The DNA for the CDR3 is TGTGCCAGCAGCTTAAGCGGGGGTACCTACAATGAGCAGTTCTTC. J is TRBJ2-1 and V is TRBV11-2, with TRBD2 identical over 8 bases. Germline V gene lookup returns CDR1 SGHAT and CDR2 FQNNGV. V dropped 2 bases and J dropped 2; count of bases not matched to a gene: 2. This CDR3 contains 15 residues. Supplemented by reference TRBV11-2 and TRBJ2-1, the full variable domain reads EAGVAQSPRYKIIEKRQSVAFWCNPISGHATLYWYQQILGQGPKLLIQFQNNGVVDDSQLPKDRFSAERLKGVDSTLKIQPAKLEDSAVYLCASSLSGGTYNEQFFGPGTRLTVL.

This clone was found a few times. The chain couples TRBV5-1 to TRBJ2-3; 8 bases fit TRBD2. Germline V CDR1 and CDR2: SGHRS, YFSETQ. J gave up 13 bases and V 0 bases, and 10 bases lay outside the gene matches. The CDR3 consists of 14 residues. CDR3 in DNA: TGCGCCAGCAGCTTGGCGCGGGGGGCCCTCCAGGAGTATTTT. This encodes CASSLARGALQEYF.

This clone was picked up one time. The V and J genes are TRBV2 and TRBJ2-3, with 10 positions matching TRBD2. J gave up 3 bases and V 7 bases, and 7 bases lay outside the gene matches. The CDR3 totals 15 residues. Per germline, CDR1 SNHLY and CDR2 FYNNEI. The CDR3 protein is CASKASGSGTDTQYF. The CDR3 DNA reads as TGTGCCAGCAAGGCTAGCGGGAGTGGGACAGATACGCAGTATTTT.

The chain joins TRBV7-9 to TRBJ1-6; D not certain. The CDR3 has 11 residues. V was pared by 5 bases and J by 15 bases, with 11 bases between. CDR1 and CDR2 (germline): SEHNR, FQNEAQ (reference sequence). CDR3 DNA: TGTGCCAGCAGCCCCGGCCTAGACCTCCACTTT. This translates into CASSPGLDLHF.

This sequence joins TRBV2 and TRBJ1-2; 12 bases agree with TRBD1. CDR3 size: 15 residues. Germline CDR1 is SNHLY and CDR2 is FYNNEI. The V segment lost 4 bases and the J segment 7 bases; nucleotides outside the gene matches: 7. CDR3 region: CASSVGTGGISGYTF. The CDR3 coding sequence is TGTGCCAGCAGTGTTGGGACAGGGGGCATATCTGGCTACACCTTC.

The chain links TRBV7-9 to TRBJ1-1; the match to TRBD1 covers 9 bases. Germline CDR1 SEHNR, CDR2 FQNEAQ (reference sequence). The CDR3 runs to 13 residues. Losses at the gene ends were 0 bases for V and 7 bases for J; bases not matched to a gene: 0. The CDR3 loop reads CASSLAGQGEAFF. The CDR3 DNA sequence: TGTGCCAGCAGCTTAGCGGGACAGGGTGAAGCTTTCTTT.

Here the CDR3 DNA reads TGCGCCAGCAGCTTCCATATGGAGCATAAAGAGACCCAGTACTTC. Translated: CASSFHMEHKETQYF. The chain has TRBV5-1 and TRBJ2-5; no clear D gene. V was clipped by 2 bases and J by 3 bases, with 14 bases between them. Per germline, CDR1 SGHRS and CDR2 YFSETQ. The CDR3 is made up of 15 amino acids. The complete variable domain, with remaining parts taken from reference TRBV5-1 and TRBJ2-5, reads KAGVTQTPRYLIKTRGQQVTLSCSPISGHRSVSWYQQTPGQGLQFLFEYFSETQRNKGNFPGRFSGRQFSNSRSEMNVSTLELGDSALYLCASSFHMEHKETQYFGPGTRLLVL.